The 14 T cell receptor beta chains below were found in one sample sequenced in a study of CD8+ T cells in alopecia areata. The authors extracted RNA and reverse transcribed it into cDNA as the sequencing template. TCRdb keeps only in-frame clones here, not all; method: immunoSEQ multiplex PCR. The table records a few hundred thousand clones, 67% of them present only once. Specimen: CD4+ T cells sorted from blood, collected at week 0. Source of these receptors: a human donor with alopecia areata.

This clone was observed once. The J gene is TRBJ2-5, the V gene TRBV11-1; maybe TRBD1 (5 bases). Germline V gene lookup returns CDR1 SGHAT and CDR2 FQDESV (reference sequence). V lost 5 bases to trimming and J lost 4 bases, with 11 bases between them. This CDR3 has 13 residues. The CDR3: CASSGARGETQYF. The CDR3 DNA reads as TGTGCCAGCAGCGGGGCTCGAGGAGAGACCCAGTACTTC.

The chain couples TRBV19 to TRBJ1-2; unclear D gene. The CDR3 covers 13 residues. Germline loops: CDR1 LNHDA, CDR2 SQIVND (reference sequence). V lost 3 bases to trimming and J lost 5 bases, with 10 bases between them. The CDR3 sequence: CASSIPIEYGYTF. The CDR3 DNA reads TGTGCCAGTAGTATTCCAATTGAGTATGGCTACACCTTC.

The V gene is TRBV5-1, the J gene TRBJ1-1; 7 bases fit TRBD1. This CDR3 spans 13 amino acids. Trimming cost V 5 bases and J 0 bases; bases outside gene matches: 1. Germline CDR1 SGHRS, CDR2 YFSETQ. The chain's CDR3 is CASRGQMNTEAFF. The CDR3 DNA is TGCGCCAGCAGGGGACAGATGAACACTGAAGCTTTCTTT.

V is TRBV30 and J is TRBJ1-2, with D possibly being TRBD1 (6 bases). Trimming took 0 bases from V and 3 from J, leaving 17 bases between them. The length of the CDR3 is 16 residues. Germline CDR1 reads GTSNPN; CDR2 reads SVGIG (reference sequence). The CDR3 loop is CAWSVRSGGHHYGYTF. The CDR3 DNA sequence: TGTGCCTGGAGTGTACGATCGGGGGGCCATCACTATGGCTACACCTTC.

The V gene is TRBV5-1, the J gene TRBJ1-1; no clear D. This CDR3 is built from 14 residues. In germline, CDR1 is SGHRS, CDR2 YFSETQ. V gave up 4 bases and J gave up 4 bases, with 14 bases separating them. CDR3 DNA: TGCGCCAGCAGCACGGGCCCCTCGGGCACTGAAGCTTTCTTT. This encodes CASSTGPSGTEAFF.

The chain uses TRBV29-1 and TRBJ2-2; weak D call: TRBD2 (5 bases). The V gene's germline CDR1 is SQVTM and CDR2 ANQGSEA. Trimming stripped 2 bases from V and 3 bases from J, with 19 bases between. This CDR3 comprises 17 residues. CDR3 coding DNA: TGCAGCGTTGAACTATTGACGGGGATTTCTCACACCGGGGAGCTGTTTTTT. It is translated as CSVELLTGISHTGELFF.

The chain is built from TRBV30 and TRBJ1-4; D gene unclear. CDR3 length: 10 residues. V lost 2 bases and J lost 14, with 9 bases in between. Germline V CDR1 and CDR2: GTSNPN, SVGIG (reference sequence). The CDR3, as DNA: TGTGCCTGGAGTCGCGCGACTCTGTTTTTT. The encoded protein is CAWSRATLFF.

The rearrangement joins TRBV29-1 to TRBJ2-5; 8 nucleotides line up with TRBD2. The germline V gene encodes CDR1 SQVTM and CDR2 ANQGSEA. The CDR3 consists of 14 residues. Trimming at V came to 6 bases and at J to 5 bases, leaving 11 bases not matched to a gene. For the CDR3, the DNA is TGCAGCGTCGTAGGGGTTAGCGGGGAGGAGACCCAGTACTTC. The encoded protein is CSVVGVSGEETQYF.

This clone was detected a few times. The chain is built from TRBV9 and TRBJ2-2; D gene ambiguous. The CDR3 runs to 13 residues. Germline-derived CDR1 and CDR2 are SGDLS and YYNGEE. V gave up 0 bases and J gave up 6 bases, with 6 bases separating them. The chain's CDR3 is CASSVGRPGELFF. CDR3 nucleotide sequence: TGTGCCAGCAGCGTAGGACGTCCCGGGGAGCTGTTTTTT.

This clone was found a few times. This sequence joins TRBV18 and TRBJ2-1, with 10 nucleotides matching TRBD2. Trimming took 3 bases from V and 5 from J; bases not matched to a gene: 1. CDR3 length equals 14 residues. Germline V gene lookup returns CDR1 KGHSH and CDR2 LQKENI. CDR3 nucleotides: TGTGCCAGCTCACCCGGACTAGCGGACAATGAGCAGTTCTTC. Its protein product is CASSPGLADNEQFF.

This sequence joins TRBV18 and TRBJ2-5; TRBD1 matches at 7 bases. The CDR3 is made up of 14 amino acids. Germline V lookup: CDR1 KGHSH, CDR2 LQKENI. After removal of 0 bases from V and 2 bases from J, the junction contained 0 bases not matched to a gene. CDR3 residues: CASSPPGQQETQYF. The CDR3 DNA sequence: TGTGCCAGCTCACCACCGGGACAGCAAGAGACCCAGTACTTC.

V usage is TRBV29-1 and J usage is TRBJ1-5, with 10 bases that match TRBD1. The CDR3 sequence is 14 residues long. V lost 7 bases and J lost 3; bases outside the gene matches: 6. CDR1 is SQVTM, CDR2 ANQGSEA, per germline. CDR3 amino acids: CSAMGTGANQPQHF. The CDR3 DNA follows: TGCAGCGCCATGGGGACAGGGGCCAATCAGCCCCAGCATTTT.

The V gene is TRBV2, the J gene TRBJ2-1; 7 bases are a match to TRBD2. The CDR3 is made up of 14 amino acids. The J segment lost 6 bases and the V segment lost 5 bases, leaving 7 bases of the junction unmatched. CDR1 SNHLY and CDR2 FYNNEI come from the germline V gene. The CDR3 reads CASSTGTGGNEQFF. The CDR3 DNA reads TGTGCCAGCAGTACCGGGACGGGGGGCAATGAGCAGTTCTTC. Full variable domain (rest looked up from reference TRBV2 and TRBJ2-1): EPEVTQTPSHQVTQMGQEVILRCVPISNHLYFYWYRQILGQKVEFLVSFYNNEISEKSEIFDDQFSVERPDGSNFTLKIRSTKLEDSAMYFCASSTGTGGNEQFFGPGTRLTVL.

The J gene is TRBJ1-1, the V gene TRBV6-5; no reliable D call. The V and J ends lost 2 bases and 0 bases respectively, with 7 bases between them. The CDR3 loop spans 14 amino acids. Germline loops: CDR1 MNHEY, CDR2 SVGAGI. CDR3 bases: TGTGCCAGCAGTTACAGGGATATGAACACTGAAGCTTTCTTT. Protein: CASSYRDMNTEAFF.